This T cell receptor (beta chain) was profiled in a study of identical twins. This clonotype has a count of ten or more. Via MiXCR, TCRdb re-called the 5' RACE reads, giving one row per CDR3 protein. The table includes around 570,000 distinct CDR3 sequences, 7.5% to 10% detected once. Germline CDR1 reads SEHNR; CDR2 reads FQNEAQ (reference sequence). The CDR3 totals 14 residues. V shed 1 base, J shed 7 bases, and the junction held 5 bases outside the gene matches. These data were also reused for a study on yellow fever vaccine responses in identical twins.

Sequenced sample: PBMCs. This TCR came from a woman between 18 and 29 years old in good health. This chain joins TRBV7-9 and TRBJ1-2; TRBD1 matches at 8 bases. CDR3 amino acids: CASSLVAGGAGYTF. DNA for the CDR3: TGTGCCAGCAGCTTAGTCGCAGGGGGCGCTGGCTACACCTTC.